These 11 T cell receptor beta chains were sequenced from one sample in a study of vaccination and CD4 T cells after COVID-19. Which antigens these TCRs recognize remains unknown. Treatment in this sample: approximately nine-day PBMC culture with coronavirus spike peptide pools or control peptides (ViraFEST assay). The unexposed donor provided CD4+ T cells, which were taken before the COVID-19 pandemic (2011-2018). The Oncomine TCR Beta short-read assay generated sequence data from the DNA of cultured CD4+ T cells. Using the QIAamp micro DNA kit, genomic DNA was extracted from the CD4+ T cells that had been cultured. Each CDR3 protein gets one entry after TCRdb re-called the PCR reads with MiXCR. The table shows about 7,900 distinct CDR3 sequences, with over 25% occurring only once. Source material: CD4+ T cells from blood, cultured in vitro. Receptors were obtained from a human donor in good health.

A remark on this clonotype: With a much larger clone just one base away, this may be a read error. The rearrangement uses TRBV20-1 and TRBJ1-2; a possible D gene is TRBD1 (6 bases). Germline V CDR1 and CDR2: DFQATT, SNEGSKA (reference sequence). The CDR3 extends over 15 amino acids. The V and J ends lost 1 base and 2 bases respectively, with 14 bases between them. CDR3 sequence (DNA): TGCAGTGCTAGAGGCCCCCTGACAGGAAACTATGGCTACACCTTC. Its translation: CSARGPLTGNYGYTF.

By proportion, this clonotype is medium-sized. This rearrangement joins TRBV20-1 to TRBJ2-5; D may be TRBD2 (6 bases). The germline V gene encodes CDR1 DFQATT and CDR2 SNEGSKA (reference sequence). This CDR3 has 11 amino acids. The CDR3 DNA is TGCGGGGTAGCGGACTCAAAGACCCAGTACTTC. Its translation is CGVADSKTQYF.

This clonotype was found a few times. The genes are TRBV7-3 and TRBJ2-7; D is unresolved. CDR3 length: 11 amino acids. Trimming left V 5 bases short and J 5 bases short, with 7 bases between. Germline CDR1 reads SGHTA; CDR2 reads FQGTGA. Here the CDR3 DNA reads TGTGCCAGCAGCGTCATTCACGAGCAGTACTTC. It translates to CASSVIHEQYF.

In its sample, this clonotype was seen a few times. The rearrangement joins TRBV28 to TRBJ2-7, with TRBD1 identical over 8 bases. CDR3 length equals 16 residues. The junction had 14 bases not matched to a gene; V was cut back by 6 bases and J by 4 bases. Germline V CDR1 and CDR2: MDHEN, SYDVKM. CDR3 loop: CASRSLGQGKNYEQYF. The CDR3 DNA follows: TGTGCCAGCAGATCCCTCGGACAGGGCAAGAATTACGAGCAGTACTTC.

This chain uses TRBV6-1 with TRBJ1-6; 7 bases are shared with TRBD1. This CDR3 contains 13 residues. CDR1 is MNHNS and CDR2 is SASEGT in the germline V gene. Trimming removed 0 bases from V and 13 bases from J; junction bases left unmatched: 3. The CDR3 DNA reads TGTGCCAGCAGTGAAGCAGGGGGCCATCCCCTCCACTTT. Translation gives CASSEAGGHPLHF.

This clonotype was seen just once. The chain links TRBV7-2 to TRBJ2-3; possibly TRBD1 for D (5 bases). This CDR3 has 14 amino acids. The V gene lost 5 bases and the J gene lost 5 bases, with 14 bases spanning the gap. Germline V gene sequence: CDR1 SGHTA, CDR2 FQGNSA. The CDR3 spells CASSPSLQGDTQYF. The CDR3 bases are TGTGCCAGCAGCCCCTCCCTTCAGGGAGATACGCAGTATTTT.

The chain carries TRBV29-1 and TRBJ1-1, with 10 bases lining up with TRBD1. V lost 6 bases and J lost 3; bases outside the gene matches: 1. The CDR3 totals 12 residues. Per germline, CDR1 SQVTM and CDR2 ANQGSEA. DNA of the CDR3: TGCAGCGTCGGACAGGGGGACACTGAAGCTTTCTTT. Translated, it gives CSVGQGDTEAFF.

The chain links TRBV6-2 or TRBV6-3 to TRBJ1-5, with D possibly TRBD1 on 5 matching bases. There are 16 residues in the CDR3. Germline loops: CDR1 MNHEY, CDR2 SVGEGT. V was trimmed by 2 bases and J by 0 bases, leaving 11 bases between them. The CDR3 bases are TGTGCCAGCAGTTACGTGGCAGGGCTTAGCAATCAGCCCCAGCATTTT. It translates to CASSYVAGLSNQPQHF.

This clonotype occurred a few times. The V call is TRBV20-1, the J call TRBJ2-1, with 10 bases matching TRBD2. CDR1 DFQATT and CDR2 SNEGSKA come from the germline V gene (reference sequence). The CDR3 extends over 12 amino acids. V trimming: 6 bases; J trimming: 6 bases; junction bases outside the gene matches: 2. The CDR3 protein is CSALAGVNEQFF. The CDR3 nucleotides read TGCAGTGCCCTAGCGGGAGTCAATGAGCAGTTCTTC.

CDR3 in amino acids: CASSQGQGGGYTF. DNA for the CDR3: TGTGCCAGCAGCCAAGGGCAGGGCGGAGGCTACACCTTC. The chain employs TRBV4-2 and TRBJ1-2; TRBD1 is a possible D gene (5 bases). V dropped 1 base and J dropped 8 bases, with 11 bases sitting between them. This CDR3 has 13 amino acids. Germline values: CDR1 LGHNA, CDR2 YNFKEQ.

J is TRBJ1-5 and V is TRBV6-5; D call uncertain. V dropped 2 bases and J dropped 4 bases, with 12 bases sitting between them. This CDR3 comprises 15 residues. CDR1 and CDR2 from the germline V gene are MNHEY and SVGAGI. The CDR3 nucleotides are TGTGCCAGCAGTTACGAGGGTGGGAGAAATCAGCCCCAGCATTTT. Protein product: CASSYEGGRNQPQHF.